This TCR beta chain is drawn from a study of T cells in Graves' hyperthyroidism and ophthalmopathy (dated by TCRdb to between 2018 and 2021). For the wider study: Peripheral blood was sampled at the time of initial diagnosis, prior to any treatment. To identify TCR V-J signatures that set the groups apart, the researchers used a discovery cohort of 90 to 100 patients, made up of 40 to 45 with Graves' ophthalmopathy and about 60 with stable Graves' hyperthyroidism. An independent validation cohort of 18 to 20 hyperthyroidism patients and 17 patients who later progressed to ophthalmopathy tested prospective prediction of ophthalmopathy. The roughly 91 discovery patients were randomly divided into training and test sets at a 7:3 ratio. In addition, the study compared T-cell repertoires in thyroid tissue and in blood from six Graves' hyperthyroidism patients. After sampling, hyperthyroidism patients received methimazole starting at 30 mg daily, and ophthalmopathy patients received high-dose intravenous methylprednisolone. According to the paper, TCR Vbeta CDR3 sequencing was carried out on approximately 140 peripheral blood samples, which came from approximately 41 ophthalmopathy, around 75 hyperthyroidism and approximately 17 progressor patients.

Comments on this clonotype: Its specific antigen is unknown. Per-base quality was not reported, and no clone a single base away is much larger than it.

General findings and caveats noted by the study authors: No statistical method was used to fix the sample size in advance, and group allocation was not hidden from the investigators. A model built on a 13 V-J signature distinguished ophthalmopathy from stable hyperthyroidism, reaching about 88% sensitivity and around 81% specificity in cross-validation and 80%/75% in testing. In validation, the model predicted progression to ophthalmopathy a median of 6.5 months before onset, with about 70% sensitivity and about 72% specificity. Most expanded thyroid clonotypes (frequency above 0.001) were also detected in blood, suggesting blood repertoires may reflect thyroid immune responses.

TCR beta CDR3 regions were amplified from RNA transcripts. For the first round of RT-PCR on the TCR CDR3, the HTBI primer set was used together with the Qiagen OneStep RT-PCR kit. Libraries were constructed in a second round of multiplex PCR, after which size selection and purification were carried out. Libraries were sequenced paired-end with 100 bp reads on an Illumina HiSeq2000. In the authors' own workflow: SOAPnuke was used to process the raw data, with reads discarded if the reads contained adapters or uncalled bases, had a mean Phred below 15, or lacked an exact constant-primer or identifier match. COPE v1.2.5 was used to merge high-quality paired reads, and clonotypes were defined as unique nucleotide sequences. Clonotypes were aligned to IMGT TRBV, TRBD and TRBJ reference segments using MiTCR v1.1. Analysis was restricted to V-J combinations with a frequency above 0.0001, which covered 98% to 99.2% of repertoires. A TCS score was defined as the ratio of F50 (clonal expansion) to E x V (chaos), with BLOSUM62-based TCRdist applied between CDR3 peptides within each V-J. Welch's t-statistics and random forest reduced around 550 V-J features to about 12, which were used in a naive Bayes classifier (R e1071). TCRdb took the public reads, trimmed them with fastp at Q25, ran MiXCR for clone calling and kept in-frame beta chains. Under each unique CDR3 protein, matching rows form one entry showing the most common genes and DNA. TCRdb, not the original authors, processed these V and J calls. This sample comprises around 520,000 distinct CDR3 sequences, roughly an eighth of them detected only once. The ten largest clones capture under 20% of the sample.

A patient counted as having stable Graves' hyperthyroidism if no progression to ophthalmopathy occurred over 18 months of follow-up. The hyperthyroidism patients were between 18 and 65 years old and newly diagnosed, with a disease duration of less than 2 months. Any patient with an uncontrolled infection, another autoimmune disease, pregnancy or lactation was excluded. Diagnoses were based on clinical symptoms, serum thyroxine and TRAb, thyroid ultrasound and orbital computed tomography. Ficoll-Paque density gradient centrifugation was used to isolate PBMCs from about 9.4 ml of fresh peripheral blood. Total RNA was extracted with Trizol reagent, and quality was checked on an Agilent 2100 Bioanalyzer. As encoded in the germline V gene (reference sequence), CDR1 is LNHNV while CDR2 is YYDKDF. The CDR3 numbers 12 residues from cysteine through phenylalanine. CDR3 DNA only is kept here, 36 bases in frame from base 1. The V and J ends are trimmed by 2 bases and 7 bases, leaving 8 bases between them.

What was sequenced was blood. This sequence uses TRBV15 and TRBJ1-1; tentative D gene TRBD1, with 5 bases matching. This clonotype was obtained from a woman aged 18-29 years with Graves' hyperthyroidism. The nucleotides read TGTGCCACCAGCAGATTCGACAGTGAAGCTTTCTTT. Its translation reads: CATSRFDSEAFF.